The T cell receptor (beta chain) under discussion was sequenced for a study of T cells in tumors after PD-1 blockade. At the level of the study: A subset received ongoing vismodegib 150 mg daily alongside anti-PD-1 therapy.

This CDR3 is 12 amino acids long. Between the trimmed V and J ends, which lost 5 bases and 9 bases, there was a span of 11 bases. Using immunoSEQ multiplex PCR, the repertoire was profiled, and TCRdb retains in-frame clones only, with some absent. The sample shows approximately 59,000 clones, about 82% of them seen only once. The sample in question was PBMCs, obtained before anti-PD-1 treatment. The chain couples TRBV12-3 or TRBV12-4 to TRBJ1-5; D is unresolved. The source is a human donor with basal cell carcinoma. The DNA of the CDR3 is TGTGCCAGCAGTCCAGAATGGGGGCCCCAGCATTTT. This gives the protein CASSPEWGPQHF.